The 21 T cell receptor beta chains reported below all come from one sample, sequenced in a study of vaccination effects on CD4 cells after COVID-19. Before sequencing took place, the ViraFEST assay used viral peptide pools to expand antigen-specific CD4+ T cells. Culturing for approximately 10 days preceded CD4+ T cell isolation. No vaccinee had earlier SARS-CoV-2 infection, and nucleocapsid antibodies were negative. Their cognate antigens are unknown. Produced via immunoSEQ multiplex PCR; TCRdb's table is partial and in-frame only. The top ten clones hold 26% of a sample with tens of thousands of clones, over 65% of them seen once. The sequenced sample was CD4+ T cells from PBMCs cultured with HCoV-NL63 spike peptides, obtained before COVID-19 vaccination. The receptors shown here come from a human donor who received a COVID-19 vaccine.

This rearrangement joins TRBV2 to TRBJ2-3; D is uncertain. The germline V gene has CDR1 SNHLY and CDR2 FYNNEI. Trimming took 5 bases from V and 2 from J, leaving 8 bases between them. The CDR3 spans 13 residues. This chain's CDR3 is CASSPPFTDTQYF. In nucleotides, the CDR3 is TGTGCCAGCAGTCCGCCCTTCACAGATACGCAGTATTTT.

V and J are TRBV30 and TRBJ1-1, with TRBD1 matching over 9 bases. The CDR3 contains 13 residues. Germline V gene lookup returns CDR1 GTSNPN and CDR2 SVGIG (reference sequence). V gave up 2 bases and J gave up 7 bases; unmatched junction bases: 5. CDR3 DNA sequence: TGTGCCTGGAGTTTAGGGACAGGGTTTGAAGCTTTCTTT. Translated: CAWSLGTGFEAFF.

The J gene is TRBJ1-1, the V gene TRBV18; tentatively, D is TRBD1 (5 bases). This CDR3 region has 15 residues. With 3 bases removed from V and 2 bases from J, the gap between germline ends came to 13 bases. Per the germline V gene, CDR1 is KGHSH and CDR2 is LQKENI. The CDR3 is CASSPQSGGNTEAFF. In nucleotides, the CDR3 is TGTGCCAGCTCACCCCAATCGGGGGGAAACACTGAAGCTTTCTTT.

The chain couples TRBV27 to TRBJ2-1; maybe TRBD2 (5 bases). The CDR3 sequence is 16 residues long. V lost 8 bases and J 4 bases, leaving 21 bases between the germline ends. Germline V gene sequence: CDR1 MNHEY, CDR2 SMNVEV (reference sequence). CDR3 protein: CASLSRGSAPYNEQFF. The CDR3 coding sequence is TGTGCCAGCCTCTCGAGAGGGAGCGCCCCTTACAATGAGCAGTTCTTC.

The chain joins TRBV3-1 (or the pseudogene TRBV3-2) to TRBJ2-5; D possibly corresponds to TRBD1 (6 bases). The CDR3 runs to 15 residues. Trimming cost V 3 bases and J 3 bases, with 14 bases left between them. The V gene's germline CDR1 is LGHDT and CDR2 YNNKEL (reference sequence). The CDR3 bases are TGTGCCAGCAGCCACCTTGTACAGGGCAAAGAGACCCAGTACTTC. Its protein product is CASSHLVQGKETQYF.

The chain uses TRBV7-9 and TRBJ2-2; 9 bases match TRBD1. V gave up 5 bases and J gave up 1 base; unmatched junction bases: 11. Germline CDR1 SEHNR, CDR2 FQNEAQ (reference sequence). The CDR3 covers 18 residues. The CDR3 reads CASSQVRGTGWNTGELFF. In DNA, the CDR3 is TGTGCCAGCAGCCAAGTCCGGGGGACAGGGTGGAACACCGGGGAGCTGTTTTTT. Filled out from reference TRBV7-9 and TRBJ2-2, the complete variable domain reads DTGVSQNPRHKITKRGQNVTFRCDPISEHNRLYWYRQTLGQGPEFLTYFQNEAQLEKSRLLSDRFSAERPKGSFSTLEIQRTEQGDSAMYLCASSQVRGTGWNTGELFFGEGSRLTVL.

The CDR3 sequence is CASKPQGRTYNSPLHF. CDR3 nucleotides: TGTGCCAGTAAACCACAGGGGAGGACCTATAATTCACCCCTCCACTTT. The chain joins TRBV19 to TRBJ1-6; 7 bases fit TRBD1. Per the germline V gene, CDR1 is LNHDA and CDR2 is SQIVND (reference sequence). V was clipped by 7 bases and J by 2 bases; unmatched bases: 8. The CDR3 extends over 16 amino acids.

In its sample, this clone was seen a few times. The V call is TRBV7-2, the J call TRBJ1-5; D perhaps matches TRBD1 (5 bases). Trimming left V 1 base short and J 5 bases short, with 12 bases between. The CDR3 consists of 15 residues. Germline V CDR1 and CDR2: SGHTA, FQGNSA. The CDR3 loop is CASSLVRGPDQPQHF. CDR3 coding DNA: TGTGCCAGCAGCTTAGTCCGGGGCCCTGATCAGCCCCAGCATTTT.

The chain employs TRBV9 and TRBJ2-1, with 9 bases fitting TRBD2. The CDR3 is 14 amino acids. CDR1 SGDLS and CDR2 YYNGEE come from the germline V gene. After removal of 5 bases from V and 4 bases from J, the junction contained 4 bases not matched to a gene. The CDR3 coding sequence is TGTGCCAGCAGTGTAAGCGGGGGGTACAATGAGCAGTTCTTC. It yields the protein CASSVSGGYNEQFF. The whole variable domain, filled in from reference TRBV9 and TRBJ2-1, reads DSGVTQTPKHLITATGQRVTLRCSPRSGDLSVYWYQQSLDQGLQFLIQYYNGEERAKGNILERFSAQQFPDLHSELNLSSLELGDSALYFCASSVSGGYNEQFFGPGTRLTVL.

The genes are TRBV18 and TRBJ2-5, with D unclear. The CDR3 sequence is 11 residues long. CDR1 is KGHSH, CDR2 LQKENI, per germline. With 2 bases removed from V and 4 bases from J, the gap between germline ends came to 2 bases. CDR3 amino acids: CASSPGETQYF. CDR3 nucleotide sequence: TGTGCCAGCTCACCAGGAGAGACCCAGTACTTC.

DNA for the CDR3: TGTGCCAGCAGCCTAACAGGGGGCTTCGCCAAAAACATTCAGTACTTC. It codes for CASSLTGGFAKNIQYF. The chain recombines TRBV6-2 or TRBV6-3 with TRBJ2-4; TRBD1 aligns across 9 bases. The CDR3 has 16 residues. Germline V lookup: CDR1 MNHEY, CDR2 SVGEGT. J lost 1 base, V lost 6 bases, and 7 bases had no gene match.

This clone came up a few times. V and J are TRBV3-1 (or the pseudogene TRBV3-2) and TRBJ1-2, with TRBD1 matching over 7 bases. The V segment lost 4 bases and the J segment 1 base; nucleotides outside the gene matches: 3. CDR3 size: 14 residues. Germline values: CDR1 LGHDT, CDR2 YNNKEL (reference sequence). CDR3 DNA sequence: TGTGCCAGCAGCCCGGGACAGTTTAACTATGGCTACACCTTC. Protein: CASSPGQFNYGYTF.

The chain combines TRBV5-1 with TRBJ1-4, with a tentative D call TRBD1 (6 bases). The CDR3 has 16 residues. Between the trimmed V and J ends, which lost 4 bases and 4 bases, there was a span of 17 bases. CDR1 is SGHRS and CDR2 is YFSETQ in the germline V gene. CDR3 loop: CASSRTTGGGNEKLFF. DNA for the CDR3: TGCGCCAGCAGCCGCACGACAGGTGGGGGTAATGAAAAACTGTTTTTT.

For this clone: Other DNA sequences in this sample translate to the same CDR3. This chain connects TRBV14 to TRBJ1-3; tentative D call: TRBD1 (5 bases). The V end was cut by 6 bases, the J end by 2 bases, with 11 bases between. The CDR3 is 14 residues long. Germline V gene data show CDR1 as SGHDN and CDR2 as FVKESK. DNA of the CDR3: TGTGCCAGCAGTCCCTTGGGGCCTGGAAACACCATATATTTT. The encoded protein is CASSPLGPGNTIYF.

The V call is TRBV5-6, the J call TRBJ1-5, with D possibly matching TRBD1 (5 bases). The CDR3 runs to 16 residues. Trimming cost V 0 bases and J 1 base, with 11 bases left between them. CDR1 and CDR2 (germline): SGHDT, YYEEEE. This chain's CDR3 is CASSLGGGGSNQPQHF. In DNA, the CDR3 is TGTGCCAGCAGCTTGGGCGGGGGAGGAAGCAATCAGCCCCAGCATTTT.

The V and J genes are TRBV11-2 and TRBJ2-3; no clear D gene. Per the germline V gene, CDR1 is SGHAT and CDR2 is FQNNGV. The CDR3 sequence is 18 residues long. The V gene lost 1 base and the J gene lost 0 bases, with 17 bases spanning the gap. The CDR3 bases are TGTGCCAGCAGCTTAGGGCTCGTCAGCACCTCTAGCACAGATACGCAGTATTTT. Its protein is CASSLGLVSTSSTDTQYF.

V and J are TRBV7-9 and TRBJ1-1; weak D call: TRBD1 (6 bases). Germline CDR1 is SEHNR and CDR2 is FQNEAQ (reference sequence). The V and J ends lost 7 bases and 4 bases respectively, with 19 bases between them. This CDR3 contains 15 residues. The CDR3: CASTVRGARGTEAFF. The CDR3 DNA is TGTGCCAGCACCGTACGGGGGGCGAGGGGCACTGAAGCTTTCTTT.

The CDR3 is CASSYSRTGRGYTF. CDR3 coding DNA: TGTGCCAGCAGTTACTCTCGGACAGGGCGCGGCTACACCTTC. V is TRBV6-5 and J is TRBJ1-2; TRBD1 matches at 8 bases. Germline CDR1 is MNHEY and CDR2 is SVGAGI. After removal of 0 bases from V and 8 bases from J, the junction contained 5 bases not matched to a gene. This CDR3 contains 14 residues.

This clone was counted once. J is TRBJ1-2 and V is TRBV6-5, with D tentatively TRBD1 (6 bases). V was trimmed by 0 bases and J by 4 bases, leaving 12 bases between them. The CDR3 spans 15 residues. In germline, CDR1 is MNHEY, CDR2 SVGAGI. The chain's CDR3 is CASSYSTGASYGYTF. In DNA form, the CDR3 reads TGTGCCAGCAGTTACTCGACAGGAGCCTCCTATGGCTACACCTTC.

The chain combines TRBV29-1 with TRBJ2-1; 13 bases fit TRBD2. Germline loops: CDR1 SQVTM, CDR2 ANQGSEA. The CDR3 is 13 residues long. V lost 5 bases and J lost 10; bases outside the gene matches: 5. The CDR3 protein is CSVKLAGGREQFF. CDR3 nucleotides: TGCAGCGTTAAACTAGCGGGAGGGAGAGAGCAGTTCTTC.

The chain recombines TRBV5-1 with TRBJ2-5, with 8 bases that match TRBD1. Germline values: CDR1 SGHRS, CDR2 YFSETQ. Trimming took 1 base from V and 5 from J; bases not matched to a gene: 7. This CDR3 spans 15 amino acids. CDR3 in amino acids: CASSLSSGGGETQYF. DNA for the CDR3: TGCGCCAGCAGCTTGTCTTCAGGGGGCGGGGAGACCCAGTACTTC.